The 28 T cell receptor beta chains below all came from one sample that was sequenced in a study of cytomegalovirus exposure and HLA in healthy donors. Primers: 60 Vbeta forward and 13 Jbeta reverse. The repertoire was sequenced with immunoSEQ multiplex PCR; TCRdb's copy has only in-frame clones and lacks some. The sample consists of around 140,000 clones, around 82% of them appearing once. Source material: PBMCs. These receptors all come from a woman aged 18-30 years in good health and CMV-seropositive.

The genes are TRBV19 and TRBJ1-4; 7 positions agree with TRBD1. Germline-derived CDR1 and CDR2 are LNHDA and SQIVND (reference sequence). The trim removed 3 bases at V and 5 bases at J, leaving 12 bases unmatched. The CDR3 covers 17 residues. This CDR3 is CASSMDRSMATNEKLFF. CDR3 sequence (DNA): TGTGCCAGTAGTATGGACAGGTCGATGGCGACGAATGAAAAACTGTTTTTT. The complete variable domain, with remaining parts taken from reference TRBV19 and TRBJ1-4, reads DGGITQSPKYLFRKEGQNVTLSCEQNLNHDAMYWYRQDPGQGLRLIYYSQIVNDFQKGDIAEGYSVSREKKESFPLTVTSAQKNPTAFYLCASSMDRSMATNEKLFFGSGTQLSVL.

The rearrangement links TRBV6-6 to TRBJ2-7; D possibly corresponds to TRBD2 (7 bases). CDR1 and CDR2 (germline): MNHNY, SVGAGI (reference sequence). V lost 1 base and J 4 bases, leaving 17 bases between the germline ends. The CDR3 runs 16 residues. The CDR3 nucleotides read TGTGCCAGCAGTTACTTCATAGGGGGGGGCCTATACGAGCAGTACTTC. This encodes CASSYFIGGGLYEQYF.

The chain recombines TRBV10-1 with TRBJ2-7; D might be TRBD1 (5 bases). V was clipped by 4 bases and J by 7 bases, with 17 bases between them. Germline V gene sequence: CDR1 WNHNN, CDR2 SYGVQD (reference sequence). The CDR3 loop spans 14 amino acids. The CDR3 DNA reads as TGCGCCAGCAGTGTGAAAAGGGGCGCTGGGGAGCAGTACTTC. As protein: CASSVKRGAGEQYF.

This chain uses TRBV28 with TRBJ1-1; D perhaps matches TRBD1 (5 bases). CDR1 and CDR2 from the germline V gene are MDHEN and SYDVKM. The V end lost 7 bases, the J end lost 5 bases, and 14 bases lay between the germline ends. This CDR3 comprises 13 residues. For the CDR3, the DNA is TGTGCCAGCACATGGGGGGGTGGGACTGAAGCTTTCTTT. It codes for CASTWGGGTEAFF.

The genes are TRBV6-1 and TRBJ1-1; 10 bases fit TRBD1. Germline assignment: CDR1 MNHNS and CDR2 SASEGT. The CDR3 length is 14 residues. With V trimmed by 6 bases and J by 4 bases, 5 bases remained unmatched. The CDR3 loop reads CASRGQGEATEAFF. The CDR3 coding sequence is TGTGCCAGCAGAGGACAGGGGGAGGCCACTGAAGCTTTCTTT.

The chain joins TRBV5-6 to TRBJ1-2; D possibly corresponds to TRBD1 (6 bases). Trimming stripped 4 bases from V and 0 bases from J, with 19 bases between. This CDR3 has 17 amino acids. Germline values: CDR1 SGHDT, CDR2 YYEEEE. For the CDR3, the DNA is TGTGCCAGCAGCGCCGACCACAGGGAAGTTGCTAACTATGGCTACACCTTC. Amino acid sequence: CASSADHREVANYGYTF. Drawing the rest from reference TRBV5-6 and TRBJ1-2, the complete variable domain is DAGVTQSPTHLIKTRGQQVTLRCSPKSGHDTVSWYQQALGQGPQFIFQYYEEEERQRGNFPDRFSGHQFPNYSSELNVNALLLGDSALYLCASSADHREVANYGYTFGSGTRLTVV.

The chain joins TRBV19 to TRBJ2-7; D might be TRBD1 (6 bases). V shed 2 bases and J shed 4 bases, with 9 bases lying between them. Per the germline V gene, CDR1 is LNHDA and CDR2 is SQIVND (reference sequence). This CDR3 contains 13 residues. CDR3 bases: TGTGCCAGTAGTATAACCGGACAGTACGAGCAGTACTTC. Protein sequence: CASSITGQYEQYF. The full variable domain, rest sourced from reference TRBV19 and TRBJ2-7, is DGGITQSPKYLFRKEGQNVTLSCEQNLNHDAMYWYRQDPGQGLRLIYYSQIVNDFQKGDIAEGYSVSREKKESFPLTVTSAQKNPTAFYLCASSITGQYEQYFGPGTRLTVT.

The gene calls are TRBV11-2 and TRBJ2-7, with 8 bases lining up with TRBD1. The germline V gene has CDR1 SGHAT and CDR2 FQNNGV. V dropped 0 bases and J dropped 3; count of bases not matched to a gene: 4. CDR3 length: 15 residues. DNA of the CDR3: TGTGCCAGCAGCTTAGATTCGGACAGGGACTACGAGCAGTACTTC. Translated: CASSLDSDRDYEQYF.

This clone was seen once. V gene TRBV4-2 combines with J gene TRBJ2-3, with D tentatively TRBD1 (6 bases). CDR1 and CDR2 from the germline V gene are LGHNA and YNFKEQ. The CDR3 has 17 residues. Trimming pared 4 bases from V and 9 bases from J, leaving 26 bases between. The CDR3 sequence: CASSLQLTGAERGTQYF. In nucleotides, the CDR3 is TGTGCCAGCAGCCTTCAGCTAACCGGGGCCGAAAGGGGGACGCAGTATTTT.

V and J are TRBV4-1 and TRBJ2-5, with 8 bases that match TRBD1. The DNA end is more similar to TRBJ2-7, so the J call may be wrong. CDR3 length: 14 residues. Germline V lookup: CDR1 MGHRA, CDR2 YSYEKL. The CDR3 spells CASSQGDRGYEQYF. In DNA form, the CDR3 reads TGCGCCAGCAGCCAAGGAGACAGGGGCTACGAGCAGTACTTC.

V and J are TRBV29-1 and TRBJ2-7, with unresolved D. The V end lost 6 bases, the J end lost 2 bases, and 8 bases lay between the germline ends. The CDR3 contains 11 residues. Germline-derived CDR1 and CDR2 are SQVTM and ANQGSEA. This CDR3 is CSVRVTYEQYF. The CDR3 region has the DNA TGCAGCGTCCGAGTTACCTACGAGCAGTACTTC.

The rearrangement joins TRBV7-2 to TRBJ2-7, with a possible D match to TRBD1 (6 bases). Per the germline V gene, CDR1 is SGHTA and CDR2 is FQGNSA. CDR3 length: 15 residues. Trimming left V 2 bases short and J 1 base short, with 12 bases between. In DNA form, the CDR3 reads TGTGCCAGCAGCTTATCTTCAGGGGTATCCTACGAGCAGTACTTC. Translation: CASSLSSGVSYEQYF.

This chain uses TRBV28 with TRBJ1-3; D unclear. V was pared by 5 bases and J by 1 base, with 6 bases between. Germline values: CDR1 MDHEN, CDR2 SYDVKM. The CDR3 sequence is 13 residues long. CDR3 coding DNA: TGTGCCAGCAGTAGGAGATCTGGAAACACCATATATTTT. As protein: CASSRRSGNTIYF.

V is TRBV6-1 and J is TRBJ1-1, with a possible D match to TRBD1 (5 bases). V was clipped by 2 bases and J by 4 bases, with 11 bases between them. This CDR3 has 14 amino acids. Germline V gene data show CDR1 as MNHNS and CDR2 as SASEGT. The CDR3 bases are TGTGCCAGCAGTGAATCCCAGACAGTCACTGAAGCTTTCTTT. Its translation: CASSESQTVTEAFF.

This clone appeared a few times. The V and J genes are TRBV29-1 and TRBJ2-1, with D perhaps matching TRBD2 (7 bases). Germline V gives CDR1 SQVTM, CDR2 ANQGSEA. The V end lost 8 bases, the J end lost 4 bases, and 18 bases lay between the germline ends. The CDR3 loop spans 14 amino acids. Here the CDR3 DNA reads TGCAGCTCCGGGGGGCGGGGGCCGTACAATGAGCAGTTCTTC. As protein: CSSGGRGPYNEQFF.

The genes are TRBV28 and TRBJ2-4, with 10 bases aligning to TRBD1. CDR1 and CDR2 (germline): MDHEN, SYDVKM. This CDR3 region has 18 residues. The V segment lost 4 bases and the J segment 0 bases; nucleotides outside the gene matches: 9. The CDR3 here is CASSSYRDRGSAKNIQYF. CDR3 DNA: TGTGCCAGCAGTTCATACCGGGACAGGGGATCAGCCAAAAACATTCAGTACTTC.

The rearrangement links TRBV28 to TRBJ2-2; a weak D match, TRBD2 (5 bases). Trimming removed 3 bases from V and 7 bases from J, with 12 bases in between. This CDR3 contains 14 residues. CDR1 is MDHEN and CDR2 is SYDVKM in the germline V gene. The CDR3 region has the DNA TGTGCCAGCAGTTTGCGGCCCCGGGGCGGGGAGCTGTTTTTT. Translation gives CASSLRPRGGELFF.

J is TRBJ1-5 and V is TRBV30; D uncertain. Germline V lookup: CDR1 GTSNPN, CDR2 SVGIG (reference sequence). The CDR3 loop spans 13 amino acids. Trimming took 2 bases from V and 4 from J, leaving 9 bases between them. The CDR3 loop reads CAWSRLGNQPQHF. CDR3 in DNA: TGTGCCTGGAGTCGACTCGGAAATCAGCCCCAGCATTTT.

The chain recombines TRBV4-1 with TRBJ1-1, with TRBD1 as a possible D gene (5 bases). Germline V gene lookup returns CDR1 MGHRA and CDR2 YSYEKL. Trimming removed 0 bases from V and 3 bases from J, with 14 bases in between. This CDR3 spans 16 amino acids. The CDR3 DNA sequence: TGCGCCAGCAGCCAAGATGAGGACACCGGAGACACTGAAGCTTTCTTT. This encodes CASSQDEDTGDTEAFF.

This clone was seen only once. The chain has TRBV2 and TRBJ1-3; D is uncertain. The CDR3 extends over 12 amino acids. Germline V CDR1 and CDR2: SNHLY, FYNNEI. V was pared by 2 bases and J by 7 bases, with 6 bases between. The DNA for the CDR3 is TGTGCCAGCAGTGAAACAACGAACACCATATATTTT. It codes for CASSETTNTIYF.

This clone is a singleton in its sample. J is TRBJ1-2 and V is TRBV4-1; 10 bases are shared with TRBD1. From germline, CDR1 is MGHRA and CDR2 YSYEKL. J gave up 8 bases and V 3 bases, and 6 bases lay outside the gene matches. The CDR3 has 14 amino acids. This CDR3 reads CASSHFGQGVGYTF. The CDR3 region has the DNA TGCGCCAGCAGCCATTTCGGACAGGGGGTAGGCTACACCTTC.

The chain uses TRBV2 and TRBJ2-3; D is perhaps TRBD2 (7 bases). CDR3 length: 14 residues. V was cut by 7 bases and J by 1 base, with 12 bases left in between. Germline-derived CDR1 and CDR2 are SNHLY and FYNNEI. CDR3 DNA sequence: TGTGCCAGCACTACGGGGGGCCGCACAGATACGCAGTATTTT. It specifies CASTTGGRTDTQYF. The complete variable domain, with remaining parts taken from reference TRBV2 and TRBJ2-3, reads EPEVTQTPSHQVTQMGQEVILRCVPISNHLYFYWYRQILGQKVEFLVSFYNNEISEKSEIFDDQFSVERPDGSNFTLKIRSTKLEDSAMYFCASTTGGRTDTQYFGPGTRLTVL.

The chain joins TRBV19 to TRBJ1-3; no reliable D call. Germline loops: CDR1 LNHDA, CDR2 SQIVND (reference sequence). This CDR3 has 16 amino acids. Trimming removed 5 bases at V and 0 bases at J, with 14 bases between. Here the CDR3 DNA reads TGTGCCAGTAGTCGGACTTACCGAAGCTCTGGAAACACCATATATTTT. It specifies CASSRTYRSSGNTIYF.

The chain uses TRBV15 and TRBJ2-7; perhaps TRBD1 as D (5 bases). Germline V gene data show CDR1 as LNHNV and CDR2 as YYDKDF (reference sequence). The CDR3 has 14 residues. V lost 1 base and J lost 0, with 7 bases in between. The CDR3 DNA is TGTGCCACCAGCAGAGGACAGAACTCCTACGAGCAGTACTTC. Its protein product is CATSRGQNSYEQYF.

The chain uses TRBV5-5 and TRBJ1-3, with 7 bases matching TRBD1. The V segment lost 4 bases and the J segment 0 bases; nucleotides outside the gene matches: 10. Germline CDR1 is SGHKS and CDR2 is YYEKEE (reference sequence). The CDR3 is 17 amino acids. The CDR3 loop reads CASSRVTGVASGNTIYF. CDR3 sequence (DNA): TGTGCCAGCAGCCGTGTCACAGGGGTGGCCTCTGGAAACACCATATATTTT.

The sample holds a few counts of this clone. This rearrangement joins TRBV18 to TRBJ2-5; D perhaps matches TRBD1 (6 bases). This CDR3 region has 13 residues. The V gene's germline CDR1 is KGHSH and CDR2 LQKENI. V was shortened by 6 bases and J by 4 bases, with 12 bases between the two germline ends. The CDR3, as DNA: TGTGCCAGCTCCGGGCAAGGGGGAGAGACCCAGTACTTC. Translation: CASSGQGGETQYF.

The chain couples TRBV6-5 to TRBJ2-6; D is uncertain. The germline V gene encodes CDR1 MNHEY and CDR2 SVGAGI. The CDR3 sequence is 15 residues long. Trimming removed 6 bases from V and 0 bases from J, with 9 bases in between. The CDR3 DNA reads as TGTGCCAGCAGCCAGGTCAGCTCTGGGGCCAACGTCCTGACTTTC. Protein sequence: CASSQVSSGANVLTF.

The gene calls are TRBV5-1 and TRBJ2-2; maybe TRBD1 (6 bases). In germline, CDR1 is SGHRS, CDR2 YFSETQ. There are 17 residues in the CDR3. Trimming stripped 1 base from V and 3 bases from J, with 16 bases between. CDR3: CASSLLQGQGYTGELFF. The CDR3 DNA sequence: TGCGCCAGCAGCTTGCTTCAAGGCCAGGGGTACACCGGGGAGCTGTTTTTT.